These T cell receptor beta chains were read from a single sample in a study of blood T cell repertoires in COVID-19. The table came from immunoSEQ multiplex PCR; TCRdb's copy has only in-frame clones and leaves some out. Of tens of thousands of clones in the sample, about 86% were seen once. Sequencing used peripheral blood. Receptor source: a man aged 45 to 65 with active COVID-19. Each CDR3 is given with its conserved first and last residue. The D gene is left open where the match is weak. Part of the rows lack a size; the others show once, few, many or a class for expanded clones.

abundance: -
d_gene: TRBD2
j_gene: TRBJ2-5
v_gene: TRBV9
CDR3nt: TGTGCCAGCAGCGCGGGGACTAGCGGAAGACAAGAGACCCAGTACTTC
CDR3aa: CASSAGTSGRQETQYF

abundance: -
d_gene: TRBD1
j_gene: TRBJ2-5
v_gene: TRBV19
CDR3nt: TGTGCCAGTAGTTCCGGTCCGGGACAGGGAGAAGAGACCCAGTACTTC
CDR3aa: CASSSGPGQGEETQYF

abundance: -
d_gene: -
j_gene: TRBJ1-6
v_gene: TRBV30
CDR3nt: TGTGCCTGGAGTGTCCGAACAGGGAGACCCCTCCACTTT
CDR3aa: CAWSVRTGRPLHF

abundance: -
d_gene: TRBD2
j_gene: TRBJ2-1
v_gene: TRBV7-7
CDR3nt: TGTGCCAGCAGCTTAGCGTCGGCTAGCGGGAGCCCCTCCTACAATGAGCAGTTCTTC
CDR3aa: CASSLASASGSPSYNEQFF

abundance: -
d_gene: -
j_gene: TRBJ1-2
v_gene: TRBV7-9
CDR3nt: TGTGCCAGCAGCCAGGGACTGAACTATGGCTACACCTTC
CDR3aa: CASSQGLNYGYTF

abundance: -
d_gene: -
j_gene: TRBJ2-1
v_gene: TRBV24-1
CDR3nt: TGTGCCACCAGTGATCGCCGACTGGGCAATGAGCAGTTCTTC
CDR3aa: CATSDRRLGNEQFF

abundance: -
d_gene: -
j_gene: TRBJ2-1
v_gene: TRBV7-3
CDR3nt: TGTGCCAGCAGCTTAACGTCGGGTGGCAATGAGCAGTTCTTC
CDR3aa: CASSLTSGGNEQFF

abundance: once
d_gene: -
j_gene: TRBJ1-5
v_gene: TRBV18
CDR3nt: TGTGCCAGCTCACCGAACCAGGGCGGTAATCAGCCCCAGCATTTT
CDR3aa: CASSPNQGGNQPQHF

abundance: -
d_gene: -
j_gene: TRBJ1-1
v_gene: TRBV5-6
CDR3nt: TGTGCCAGCAGCTTGCAACAGTTAATGAACACTGAAGCTTTCTTT
CDR3aa: CASSLQQLMNTEAFF

abundance: -
d_gene: TRBD1
j_gene: TRBJ2-7
v_gene: TRBV11-1
CDR3nt: TGTGCCAGCAGCTCGCGGGACAGGGGCTCCTACGAGCAGTACTTC
CDR3aa: CASSSRDRGSYEQYF

abundance: -
d_gene: -
j_gene: TRBJ1-4
v_gene: TRBV4-1
CDR3nt: TGCGCCAGCAGCCAAGGAAGGGCTCAGGGTGAAAAACTGTTTTTT
CDR3aa: CASSQGRAQGEKLFF

abundance: -
d_gene: TRBD1
j_gene: TRBJ1-3
v_gene: TRBV6-5
CDR3nt: TGTGCCAGCAGTCGGGACAGGGGTGGTGGAAACACCATATATTTT
CDR3aa: CASSRDRGGGNTIYF

abundance: -
d_gene: -
j_gene: TRBJ2-6
v_gene: TRBV4-1
CDR3nt: TGCGCCAGCAGCCACATTCGAGAGGCCAACGTCCTGACTTTC
CDR3aa: CASSHIREANVLTF

abundance: -
d_gene: TRBD2
j_gene: TRBJ2-1
v_gene: TRBV7-2
CDR3nt: TGTGCCAGCAGTGTAGGAGCCTTTGCGGGGGGGATGGATGAGCAGTTCTTC
CDR3aa: CASSVGAFAGGMDEQFF

abundance: -
d_gene: -
j_gene: TRBJ2-1
v_gene: TRBV7-8
CDR3nt: TGTGCCAGCAGCTTAGGGGGCCTTGAGCAGTTCTTC
CDR3aa: CASSLGGLEQFF

abundance: -
d_gene: -
j_gene: TRBJ2-6
v_gene: TRBV11-2
CDR3nt: TGTGCCAGCAGGCCCGTTGCAGGGCCCGGGGCCAACGTCCTGACTTTC
CDR3aa: CASRPVAGPGANVLTF

abundance: -
d_gene: TRBD2
j_gene: TRBJ2-1
v_gene: TRBV7-9
CDR3nt: TGTGCCAGCAGCCCGGGACTAGCGGGAGACAATGAGCAGTTCTTC
CDR3aa: CASSPGLAGDNEQFF

abundance: -
d_gene: TRBD2
j_gene: TRBJ2-1
v_gene: TRBV5-5
CDR3nt: TGTGCCAGCAGCTTGTTGTCCGGGACTAGCGGGATGCATGAGCAGTTCTTC
CDR3aa: CASSLLSGTSGMHEQFF

abundance: -
d_gene: TRBD1
j_gene: TRBJ1-3
v_gene: TRBV28
CDR3nt: TGTGCCAGCACCATAGACAGGGACGGAAACACCATATATTTT
CDR3aa: CASTIDRDGNTIYF

abundance: -
d_gene: -
j_gene: TRBJ1-2
v_gene: TRBV11-1
CDR3nt: TGTGCCAGCAGCTTACACCCGGGGAGATATGGCTACACCTTC
CDR3aa: CASSLHPGRYGYTF

abundance: few
d_gene: -
j_gene: TRBJ1-6
v_gene: TRBV9
CDR3nt: TGTGCCAGCAGCGTAGGGGGAAGGGGGAATTCACCCCTCCACTTT
CDR3aa: CASSVGGRGNSPLHF

abundance: -
d_gene: TRBD2
j_gene: TRBJ2-2
v_gene: TRBV10-2
CDR3nt: TGCGCCAGCAGGGGACTAGCGGGGATCGGGGAGCTGTTTTTT
CDR3aa: CASRGLAGIGELFF

abundance: -
d_gene: -
j_gene: TRBJ2-4
v_gene: TRBV24-1
CDR3nt: TGTGCCACCCGGTCTCCAGGATTCTTAGCCAAAAACATTCAGTACTTC
CDR3aa: CATRSPGFLAKNIQYF